This is a list of T cell receptor beta chains from one sample in a study of CD8+CD57+ T cells in acquired aplastic anemia. MiXCR, run by TCRdb on the reads, gives a single entry per CDR3 protein. Counted here are 170,000 or so distinct CDR3 sequences, roughly 60% occurring once; the ten biggest clones make up roughly 46%. Sequencing used sorted CD4+, CD8+, or CD8+CD57+ T cells (not recorded which) from PBMCs. These receptors were taken from a human donor with aplastic anemia. Each CDR3 is given with its conserved first and last residue. The D gene is left open where the match is weak. Part of the rows lack a size; the others show once, few, many or a class for expanded clones.

V	D	J	size	CDR3	DNA
TRBV19	-	TRBJ1-5	many	CASSIVGGHQPQHF	TGTGCCAGTAGTATAGTTGGGGGGCACCAGCCCCAGCATTTT
TRBV2	TRBD1	TRBJ2-2	-	CVSSEQGQSNTGELFF	TGTGTCAGCAGTGAGCAGGGACAGTCGAACACCGGGGAGCTGTTTTTT
TRBV20-1	-	TRBJ2-7	-	CSARAPGTSTYEQYF	TGCAGTGCTAGAGCCCCGGGCACGTCAACCTACGAGCAGTACTTC
TRBV5-1	-	TRBJ2-3	-	CASSLDGPSYNEQYF	TGCGCCAGCAGCTTGGACGGGCCTTCCTACAATGAGCAGTATTTT
TRBV7-7	-	TRBJ2-5	few	CASSQDRGETQYF	TGTGCCAGCAGCCAGGACAGAGGGGAGACCCAGTACTTC
TRBV12-3/TRBV12-4	TRBD1	TRBJ1-5	-	CASTQGDQPQHF	TGTGCCAGCACCCAGGGGGATCAGCCCCAGCATTTT
TRBV7-3	-	TRBJ2-3	-	CASSLMGTTDTQYF	TGTGCCAGCAGCTTAATGGGGACCACAGATACGCAGTATTTT
TRBV29-1	-	TRBJ2-7	-	CSVGASYEQYF	TGCAGCGTCGGGGCCTCCTACGAGCAGTACTTC
TRBV20-1	-	TRBJ2-1	-	CSAVVNEQFF	TGCAGTGCGGTCGTCAATGAGCAGTTCTTC
TRBV11-2	-	TRBJ1-1	many	CASSSLWGEAFF	TGTGCCAGCAGCTCCTTGTGGGGGGAAGCTTTCTTT
TRBV4-2	-	TRBJ1-5	many	CASSQEEWAGGQPQHF	TGTGCCAGCAGCCAAGAAGAGTGGGCCGGAGGTCAGCCCCAGCATTTT
TRBV7-9	-	TRBJ2-7	few	CASSLVGGYEQYF	TGTGCCAGCAGCTTAGTTGGGGGGTACGAGCAGTACTTC
TRBV24-1	TRBD1	TRBJ1-5	-	CATSDSRTGVNQPQHF	TGTGCCACCAGTGATTCACGTACAGGGGTCAATCAGCCCCAGCATTTT
TRBV29-1	-	TRBJ1-1	-	CSVARGQSMNTEAFF	TGCAGCGTCGCCCGGGGGCAGTCCATGAACACTGAAGCTTTCTTT
TRBV11-3	-	TRBJ2-7	-	CASSLGSAGYEQYF	TGTGCCAGCAGCTTAGGGTCAGCAGGCTACGAGCAGTACTTC
TRBV20-1	-	TRBJ1-2	-	CSVPGLRAGYGYTF	TGCAGTGTCCCGGGACTCCGGGCCGGCTATGGCTACACCTTC
TRBV2	-	TRBJ1-4	-	CANIGVDYILFF	TGTGCCAACATAGGTGTTGACTATATACTGTTTTTT
TRBV30	TRBD1	TRBJ1-1	-	CAWRETGFTEAFF	TGTGCCTGGAGGGAGACAGGGTTCACTGAAGCTTTCTTT
TRBV20-1	TRBD1	TRBJ1-1	-	CSATRTGETEAFF	TGCAGTGCTACCAGGACAGGGGAAACTGAAGCTTTCTTT
TRBV2	TRBD1	TRBJ2-3	-	CASSWTGPGTDTQYF	TGTGCCAGCAGTTGGACAGGGCCTGGCACAGATACGCAGTATTTT
TRBV12-3/TRBV12-4	-	TRBJ1-2	many	CASSFGDPYGYTF	TGTGCCAGCAGTTTCGGGGATCCATATGGCTACACCTTC
TRBV7-9	-	TRBJ2-7	-	CASSRTYEQYF	TGTGCCAGCAGTAGGACCTACGAGCAGTACTTC
TRBV7-2	-	TRBJ1-2	-	CASSSRRGRSRGYTF	TGTGCCAGCAGCTCAAGACGGGGGCGTTCTCGTGGCTACACCTTC
TRBV24-1	-	TRBJ1-1	-	CATVAEPPTNTEAFF	TGTGCCACCGTGGCCGAGCCACCTACGAACACTGAAGCTTTCTTT
TRBV7-3	-	TRBJ2-5	few	CASSLPLRETQYF	TGTGCCAGCAGCTTACCTTTAAGAGAGACCCAGTACTTC
TRBV7-9	TRBD1	TRBJ2-5	-	CASSSQTGGLEETQYF	TGTGCCAGCAGCTCCCAGACAGGGGGACTTGAAGAGACCCAGTACTTC
TRBV2	-	TRBJ1-5	-	CASSWEGHRQPQHF	TGTGCCAGCAGTTGGGAGGGTCATCGCCAGCCCCAGCATTTT
TRBV5-1	TRBD2	TRBJ2-5	few	CASGSSGGFRETQYF	TGCGCCAGCGGCTCTAGCGGGGGGTTCCGGGAGACCCAGTACTTC
TRBV24-1	-	TRBJ2-1	-	CATSDLPGRGYNEQFF	TGTGCCACCAGTGATTTGCCGGGGCGGGGCTACAATGAGCAGTTCTTC
TRBV11-2	TRBD1	TRBJ1-1	-	CASSFGTGGLSGTEAFF	TGTGCCAGCAGCTTCGGGACAGGGGGCCTGAGTGGCACTGAAGCTTTCTTT
TRBV5-1	TRBD1	TRBJ2-7	-	CASSLEWTGPREQYF	TGCGCCAGCAGCTTGGAGTGGACAGGGCCGAGGGAGCAGTACTTC
TRBV12-3/TRBV12-4	TRBD2	TRBJ2-1	-	CASETSGSYNEQFF	TGTGCCAGCGAGACTAGCGGGAGTTACAATGAGCAGTTCTTC
TRBV9	TRBD1	TRBJ2-7	-	CASSVAWTGSRDEQYF	TGTGCCAGCAGCGTAGCGTGGACAGGGAGTAGGGACGAGCAGTACTTC
TRBV7-2	-	TRBJ1-3	-	CASSLIRNTIYF	TGTGCCAGCAGCTTAATTAGGAACACCATATATTTT